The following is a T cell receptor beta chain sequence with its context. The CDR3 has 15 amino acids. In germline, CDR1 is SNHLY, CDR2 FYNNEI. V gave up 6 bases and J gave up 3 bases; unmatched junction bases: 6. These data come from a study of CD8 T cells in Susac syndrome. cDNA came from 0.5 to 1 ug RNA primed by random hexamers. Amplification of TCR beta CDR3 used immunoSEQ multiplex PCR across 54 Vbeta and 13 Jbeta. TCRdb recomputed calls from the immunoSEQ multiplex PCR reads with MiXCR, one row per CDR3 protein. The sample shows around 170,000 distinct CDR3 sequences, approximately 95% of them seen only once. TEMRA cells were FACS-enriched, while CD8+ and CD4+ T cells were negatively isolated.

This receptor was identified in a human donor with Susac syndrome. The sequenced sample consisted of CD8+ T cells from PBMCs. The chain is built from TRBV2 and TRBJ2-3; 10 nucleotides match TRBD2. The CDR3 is CASSATSGVTDTQYF. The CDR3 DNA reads TGTGCCAGCAGCGCCACTAGCGGGGTTACAGATACGCAGTATTTT.